This T cell receptor (beta chain) was observed in a study of blood T cell repertoires in COVID-19. For the study at large: COVID-19 samples from acute and convalescent phases originated in the United States, Italy and Spain. In each case, the material was cDNA or gDNA derived from T cells, B-cell-depleted T cells, or PBMCs.

Data came from immunoSEQ multiplex PCR; TCRdb stores just in-frame clones and leaves some out. Altogether 350,000 to 400,000 clones are present, 90% to 95% being singletons, with the ten largest covering 0.8% to 0.9%. Assignment of participants to cohorts was predicated upon participant-reported clinical history. Exposed study participants had met a COVID-19 case within 2 weeks before entry. The sequence was collected from a woman in her thirties or forties who had been exposed to COVID-19. Sequencing used PBMCs or T cells enriched from blood (not recorded which).

The CDR3, as DNA: TGTGCCAGCAGTCAGAGCGGGGTGGGAAAGACCCAGTACTTC. Its translation is CASSQSGVGKTQYF. The chain uses TRBV6-2 or TRBV6-3 and TRBJ2-5, with 7 bases matching TRBD2. The CDR3 is made up of 14 amino acids. Germline CDR1 MNHEY, CDR2 SVGEGT. V trimming: 5 bases; J trimming: 6 bases; junction bases outside the gene matches: 9.